This T cell receptor beta chain was recorded in a study of blood T cell repertoires in COVID-19. Study-wide context: Researchers got acute and convalescent COVID-19 samples from the United States, Italy and Spain. T cells, B-cell-depleted T cells, or PBMCs provided the cDNA or gDNA that served as material.

The germline CDR1 and CDR2 sequences are SGHAT and FQNNGV. Trimming pared 0 bases from V and 1 base from J, leaving 9 bases between. The CDR3 is made up of 15 amino acids. Seattle cases were enrolled at active infection and followed longitudinally. In the original workflow: Reference gene primers were amplified, and this amplification served to estimate nucleated cell counts. Assay used: immunoSEQ multiplex PCR; TCRdb lists only in-frame clones, some missing. That table supplies the V and J calls and clone size; D and trimming were determined from the DNA. The data show around 170,000 clones, 80% to 90% seen once.

The sample was peripheral blood. The receptor was isolated from a woman of 80 years or more with COVID-19, enrolled during active disease. The chain couples TRBV11-2 to TRBJ1-1; possible D gene TRBD1, 5 bases. The CDR3 loop is CASSLDPGSNTEAFF. DNA for the CDR3: TGTGCCAGCAGCTTAGATCCAGGGTCGAACACTGAAGCTTTCTTT.